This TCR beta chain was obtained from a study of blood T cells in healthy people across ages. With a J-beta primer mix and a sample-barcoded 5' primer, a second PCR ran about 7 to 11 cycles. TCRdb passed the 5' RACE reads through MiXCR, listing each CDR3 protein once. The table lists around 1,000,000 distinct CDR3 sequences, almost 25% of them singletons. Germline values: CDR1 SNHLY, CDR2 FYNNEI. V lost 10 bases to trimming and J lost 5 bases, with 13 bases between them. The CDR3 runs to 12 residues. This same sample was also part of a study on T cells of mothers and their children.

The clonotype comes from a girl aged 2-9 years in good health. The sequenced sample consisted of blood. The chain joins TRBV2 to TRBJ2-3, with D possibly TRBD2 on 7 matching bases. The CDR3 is CAIPGGRDTQYF. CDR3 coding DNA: TGTGCCATCCCGGGGGGCCGAGATACGCAGTATTTT.